These 2 T cell receptor beta chains share one sample of origin, sequenced in a study of shared clonotypes between healthy human individuals. Generated by immunoSEQ multiplex PCR, the TCRdb table keeps only in-frame clones and is missing some. The sample records some 1.4 million clones, roughly 96% being singletons. Sequenced: naive CD4+ T cells sorted from blood. Sample subset: CD45RA+ positively selected. These receptors came from a man aged 25 to 45 in good health.

The chain combines TRBV18 with TRBJ2-7, with 14 bases aligning to TRBD2. This CDR3 is built from 18 residues. CDR1 is KGHSH, CDR2 LQKENI, per germline. The J segment lost 2 bases and the V segment lost 5 bases, leaving 11 bases of the junction unmatched. DNA for the CDR3: TGTGCCAGCTCAAGCTTGGGACTAGCGGGAGTAGCACCCTACGAGCAGTACTTC. It codes for CASSSLGLAGVAPYEQYF.

This clone appeared once. The chain joins TRBV7-2 to TRBJ2-5; D possibly corresponds to TRBD2 (5 bases). This CDR3 is built from 14 residues. The germline V gene encodes CDR1 SGHTA and CDR2 FQGNSA. The V end was cut by 1 base, the J end by 7 bases, with 13 bases between. CDR3 region: CASSLDRRGRTQYF. The CDR3 region has the DNA TGTGCCAGCAGCTTAGATCGCCGGGGAAGGACCCAGTACTTC.